This TCR beta chain came from a study of T cell changes during pregnancy in multiple sclerosis. Germline values: CDR1 LNHDA, CDR2 SQIVND (reference sequence). The length of the CDR3 is 14 residues. V dropped 3 bases and J dropped 7 bases, with 15 bases sitting between them. Assay: immunoSEQ multiplex PCR; the TCRdb copy retains only in-frame clones and omits some. The data contain approximately 85,000 clones, approximately 93% of them singletons. Material: peripheral blood, obtained in the first trimester of pregnancy. The TCR comes from a female donor with multiple sclerosis, enrolled in a pregnancy study. The chain joins TRBV19 to TRBJ1-2; a weak D match, TRBD1 (5 bases). The CDR3 region has the DNA TGTGCCAGTAGTATGACAATGAGCGGGGCTGGCTACACCTTC. It specifies CASSMTMSGAGYTF.